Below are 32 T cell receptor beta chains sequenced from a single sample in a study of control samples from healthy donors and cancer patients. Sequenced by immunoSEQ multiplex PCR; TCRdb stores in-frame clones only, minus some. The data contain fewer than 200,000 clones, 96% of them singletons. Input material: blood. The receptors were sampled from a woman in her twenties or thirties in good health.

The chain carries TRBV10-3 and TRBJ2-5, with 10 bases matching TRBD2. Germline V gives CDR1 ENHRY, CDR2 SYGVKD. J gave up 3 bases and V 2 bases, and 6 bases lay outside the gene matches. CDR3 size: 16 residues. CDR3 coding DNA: TGTGCCATCAGTGAGGTTTTAGCGGGGGGAAAAGAGACCCAGTACTTC. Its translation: CAISEVLAGGKETQYF.

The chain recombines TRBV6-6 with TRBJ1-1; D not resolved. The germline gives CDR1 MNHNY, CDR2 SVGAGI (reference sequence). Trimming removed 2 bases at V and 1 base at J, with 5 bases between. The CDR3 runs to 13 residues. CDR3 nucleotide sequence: TGTGCCAGCAGTTACATGACGAACACTGAAGCTTTCTTT. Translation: CASSYMTNTEAFF.

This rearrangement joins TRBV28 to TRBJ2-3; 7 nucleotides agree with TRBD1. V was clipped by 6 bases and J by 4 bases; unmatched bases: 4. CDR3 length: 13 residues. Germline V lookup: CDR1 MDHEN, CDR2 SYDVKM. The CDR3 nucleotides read TGTGCCAGCAGGCGGACAGGCGCAGATACGCAGTATTTT. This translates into CASRRTGADTQYF.

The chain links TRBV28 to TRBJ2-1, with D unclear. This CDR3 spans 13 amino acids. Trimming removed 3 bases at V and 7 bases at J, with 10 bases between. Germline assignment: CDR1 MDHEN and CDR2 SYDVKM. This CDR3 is CASSFTVPNEQFF. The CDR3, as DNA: TGTGCCAGCAGTTTCACGGTGCCGAATGAGCAGTTCTTC.

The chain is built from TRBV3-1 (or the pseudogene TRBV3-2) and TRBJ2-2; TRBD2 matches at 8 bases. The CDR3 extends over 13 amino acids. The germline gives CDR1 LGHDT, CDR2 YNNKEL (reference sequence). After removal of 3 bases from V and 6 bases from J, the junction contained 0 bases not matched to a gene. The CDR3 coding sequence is TGTGCCAGCAGCCAGACTAGCGCCGGGGAGCTGTTTTTT. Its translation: CASSQTSAGELFF.

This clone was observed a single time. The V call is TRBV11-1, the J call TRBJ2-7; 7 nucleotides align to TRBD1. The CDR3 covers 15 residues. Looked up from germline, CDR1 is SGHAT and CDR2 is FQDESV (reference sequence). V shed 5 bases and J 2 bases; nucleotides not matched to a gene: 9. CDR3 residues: CASSLRDSNPYEQYF. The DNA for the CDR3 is TGTGCCAGCAGCCTCCGGGACAGCAATCCCTACGAGCAGTACTTC.

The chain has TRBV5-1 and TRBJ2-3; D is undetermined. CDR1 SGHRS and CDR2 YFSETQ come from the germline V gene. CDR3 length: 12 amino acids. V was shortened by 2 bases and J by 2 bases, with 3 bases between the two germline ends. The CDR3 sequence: CASSLTTDTQYF. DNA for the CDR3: TGCGCCAGCAGCTTAACCACAGATACGCAGTATTTT.

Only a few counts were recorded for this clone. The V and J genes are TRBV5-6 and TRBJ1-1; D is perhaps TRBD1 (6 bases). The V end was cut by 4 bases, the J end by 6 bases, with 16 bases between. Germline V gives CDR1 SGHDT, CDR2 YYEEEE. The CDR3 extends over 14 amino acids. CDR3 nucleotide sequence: TGTGCCAGCAGCGAGGGACCCAGGGGCTCTGAAGCTTTCTTT. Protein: CASSEGPRGSEAFF.

CDR3 nucleotides: TGTGCCAGCAGCCGCGGACAGGGGGCGGACACTGAAGCTTTCTTT. Translation gives CASSRGQGADTEAFF. The rearrangement links TRBV2 to TRBJ1-1; 11 bases align to TRBD1. The length of the CDR3 is 15 residues. Germline V gene data show CDR1 as SNHLY and CDR2 as FYNNEI. V lost 6 bases, J lost 3 bases, and 6 bases stayed unmatched.

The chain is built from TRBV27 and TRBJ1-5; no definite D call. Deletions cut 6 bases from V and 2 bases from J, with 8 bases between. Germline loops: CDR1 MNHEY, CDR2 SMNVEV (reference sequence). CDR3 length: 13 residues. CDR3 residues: CASSYGGNQPQHF. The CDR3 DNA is TGTGCCAGCAGCTACGGGGGCAATCAGCCCCAGCATTTT.

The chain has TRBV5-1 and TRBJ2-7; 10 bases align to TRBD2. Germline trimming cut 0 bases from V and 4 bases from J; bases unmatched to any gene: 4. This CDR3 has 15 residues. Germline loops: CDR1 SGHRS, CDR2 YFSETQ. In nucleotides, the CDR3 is TGCGCCAGCAGCTTGGTGGCTAGCGGGAGTTACGAGCAGTACTTC. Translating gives CASSLVASGSYEQYF.

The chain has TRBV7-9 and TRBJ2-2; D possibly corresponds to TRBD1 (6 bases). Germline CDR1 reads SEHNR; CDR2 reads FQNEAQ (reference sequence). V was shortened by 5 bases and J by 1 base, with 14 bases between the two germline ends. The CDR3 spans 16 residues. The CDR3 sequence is CASSETGHLNTGELFF. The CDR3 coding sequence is TGTGCCAGCAGCGAGACGGGACACCTGAACACCGGGGAGCTGTTTTTT.

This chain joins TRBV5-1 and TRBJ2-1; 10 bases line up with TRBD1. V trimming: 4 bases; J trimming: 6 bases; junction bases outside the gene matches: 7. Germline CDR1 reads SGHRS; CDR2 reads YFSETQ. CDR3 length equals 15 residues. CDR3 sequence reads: CASSPRDRGINEQFF. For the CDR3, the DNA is TGCGCCAGCAGCCCCCGGGACAGGGGCATCAATGAGCAGTTCTTC.

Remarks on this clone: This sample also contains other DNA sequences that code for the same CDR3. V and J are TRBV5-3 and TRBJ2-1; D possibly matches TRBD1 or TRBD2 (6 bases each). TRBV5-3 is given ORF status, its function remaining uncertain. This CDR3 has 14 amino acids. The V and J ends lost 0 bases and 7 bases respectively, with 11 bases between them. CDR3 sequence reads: CARSLGGGCNEQFF. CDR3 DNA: TGTGCCAGAAGCTTGGGAGGGGGGTGTAATGAGCAGTTCTTC.

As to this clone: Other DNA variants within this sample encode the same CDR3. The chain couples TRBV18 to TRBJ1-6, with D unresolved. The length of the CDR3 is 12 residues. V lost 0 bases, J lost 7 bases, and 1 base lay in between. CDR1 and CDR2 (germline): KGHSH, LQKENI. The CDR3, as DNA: TGTGCCAGCTCACCACCGAATTCACCCCTCCACTTT. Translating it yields CASSPPNSPLHF.

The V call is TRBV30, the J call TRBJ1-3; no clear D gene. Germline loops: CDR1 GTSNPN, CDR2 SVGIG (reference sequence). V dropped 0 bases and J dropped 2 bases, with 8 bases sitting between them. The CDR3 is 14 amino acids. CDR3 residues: CAWSVLAAGNTIYF. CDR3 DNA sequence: TGTGCCTGGAGTGTACTCGCCGCTGGAAACACCATATATTTT.

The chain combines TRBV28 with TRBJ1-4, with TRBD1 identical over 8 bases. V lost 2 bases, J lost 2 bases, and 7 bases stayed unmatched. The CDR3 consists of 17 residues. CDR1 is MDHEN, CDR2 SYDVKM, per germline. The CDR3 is CASSLMRQGWTNEKLFF. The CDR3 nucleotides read TGTGCCAGCAGTTTAATGAGACAGGGGTGGACTAATGAAAAACTGTTTTTT.

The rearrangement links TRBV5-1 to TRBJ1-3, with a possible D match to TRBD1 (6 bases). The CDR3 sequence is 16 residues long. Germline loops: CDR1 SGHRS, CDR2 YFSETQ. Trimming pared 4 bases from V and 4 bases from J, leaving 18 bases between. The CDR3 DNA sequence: TGCGCCAGCAGCCCTGGGTTGGGGGCAGCCGGAAACACCATATATTTT. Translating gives CASSPGLGAAGNTIYF.

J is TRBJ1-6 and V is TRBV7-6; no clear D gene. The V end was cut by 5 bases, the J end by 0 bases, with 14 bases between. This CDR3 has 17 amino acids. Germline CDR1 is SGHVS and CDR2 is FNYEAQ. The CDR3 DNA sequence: TGTGCCAGCAGCGCAACTTCAGCTAGCTCCTATAATTCACCCCTCCACTTT. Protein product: CASSATSASSYNSPLHF.

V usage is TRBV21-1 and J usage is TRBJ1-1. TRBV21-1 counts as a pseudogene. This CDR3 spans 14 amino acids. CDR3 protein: CASSSDEGWTEAFF. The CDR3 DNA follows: TGTGCCAGCAGCTCAGACGAAGGGTGGACTGAAGCTTTCTTT.

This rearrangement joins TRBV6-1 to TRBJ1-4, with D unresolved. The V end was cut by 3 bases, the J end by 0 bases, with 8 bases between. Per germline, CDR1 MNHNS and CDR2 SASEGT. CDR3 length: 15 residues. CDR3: CASSERTPTNEKLFF. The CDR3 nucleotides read TGTGCCAGCAGTGAGCGGACCCCAACTAATGAAAAACTGTTTTTT.

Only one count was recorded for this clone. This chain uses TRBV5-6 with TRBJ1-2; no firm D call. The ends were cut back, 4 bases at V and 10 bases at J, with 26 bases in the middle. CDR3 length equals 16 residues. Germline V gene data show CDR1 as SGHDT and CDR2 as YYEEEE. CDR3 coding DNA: TGTGCCAGCAGCCGAGGGAATGTTCCCCTGAGGTCGCACTACACCTTC. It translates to CASSRGNVPLRSHYTF.

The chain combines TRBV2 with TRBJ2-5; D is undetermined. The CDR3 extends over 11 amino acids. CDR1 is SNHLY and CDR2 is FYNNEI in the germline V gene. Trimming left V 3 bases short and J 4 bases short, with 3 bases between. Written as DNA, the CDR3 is TGTGCCAGCAGTGACGTAGAGACCCAGTACTTC. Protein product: CASSDVETQYF.

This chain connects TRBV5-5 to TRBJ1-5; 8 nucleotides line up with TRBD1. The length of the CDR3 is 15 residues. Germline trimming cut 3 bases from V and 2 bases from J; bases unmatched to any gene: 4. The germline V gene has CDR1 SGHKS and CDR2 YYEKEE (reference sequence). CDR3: CASSSDRARNQPQHF. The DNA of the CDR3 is TGTGCCAGCAGCTCGGACAGGGCCCGCAATCAGCCCCAGCATTTT.

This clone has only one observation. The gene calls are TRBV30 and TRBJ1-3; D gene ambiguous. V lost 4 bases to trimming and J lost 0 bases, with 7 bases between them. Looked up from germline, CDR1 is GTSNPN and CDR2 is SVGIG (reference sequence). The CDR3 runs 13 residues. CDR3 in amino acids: CAWILGSGNTIYF. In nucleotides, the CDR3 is TGTGCCTGGATTCTGGGCTCTGGAAACACCATATATTTT.

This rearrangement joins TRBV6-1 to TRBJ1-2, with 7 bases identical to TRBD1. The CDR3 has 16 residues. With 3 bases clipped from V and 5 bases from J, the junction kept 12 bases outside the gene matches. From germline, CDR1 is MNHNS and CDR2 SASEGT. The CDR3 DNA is TGTGCCAGCAGTGAGGTCCGAGGGGGCGAGGGGTATGGCTACACCTTC. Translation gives CASSEVRGGEGYGYTF.

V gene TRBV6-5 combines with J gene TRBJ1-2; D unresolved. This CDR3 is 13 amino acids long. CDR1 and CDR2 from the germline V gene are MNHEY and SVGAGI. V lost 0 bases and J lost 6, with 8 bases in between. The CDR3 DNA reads TGTGCCAGCAGTTACTCGGGTGGGGATGGCTACACCTTC. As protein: CASSYSGGDGYTF.

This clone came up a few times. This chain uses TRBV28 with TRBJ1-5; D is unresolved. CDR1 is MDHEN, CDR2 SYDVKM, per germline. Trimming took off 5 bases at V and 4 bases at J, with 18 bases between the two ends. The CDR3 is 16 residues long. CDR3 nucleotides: TGTGCCAGCAGTACCAACAAGCAACGTGAAAATCAGCCCCAGCATTTT. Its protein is CASSTNKQRENQPQHF.

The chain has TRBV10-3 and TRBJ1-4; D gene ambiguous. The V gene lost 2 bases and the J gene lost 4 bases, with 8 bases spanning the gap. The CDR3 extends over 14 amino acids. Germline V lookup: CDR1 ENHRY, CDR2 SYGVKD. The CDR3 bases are TGTGCCATCAGTGAGCTCCCCAATAATGAAAAACTGTTTTTT. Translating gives CAISELPNNEKLFF.

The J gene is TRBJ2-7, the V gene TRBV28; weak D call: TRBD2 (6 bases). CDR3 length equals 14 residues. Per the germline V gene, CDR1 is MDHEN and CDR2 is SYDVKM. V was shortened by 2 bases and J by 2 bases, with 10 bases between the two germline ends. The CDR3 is CASSLGLPPYEQYF. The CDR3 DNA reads TGTGCCAGCAGTTTAGGACTACCCCCCTACGAGCAGTACTTC.

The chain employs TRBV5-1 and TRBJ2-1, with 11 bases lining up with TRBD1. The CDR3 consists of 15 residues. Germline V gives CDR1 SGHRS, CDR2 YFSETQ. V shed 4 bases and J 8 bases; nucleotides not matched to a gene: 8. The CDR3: CASSHRDRGSHEQFF. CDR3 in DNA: TGCGCCAGCAGCCACCGGGACAGGGGGTCCCATGAGCAGTTCTTC.

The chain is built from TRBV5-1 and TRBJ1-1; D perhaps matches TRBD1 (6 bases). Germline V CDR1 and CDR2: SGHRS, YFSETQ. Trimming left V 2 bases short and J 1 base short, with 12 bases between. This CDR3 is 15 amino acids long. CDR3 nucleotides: TGCGCCAGCAGCTTATACGGGACACAGAACACTGAAGCTTTCTTT. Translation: CASSLYGTQNTEAFF.